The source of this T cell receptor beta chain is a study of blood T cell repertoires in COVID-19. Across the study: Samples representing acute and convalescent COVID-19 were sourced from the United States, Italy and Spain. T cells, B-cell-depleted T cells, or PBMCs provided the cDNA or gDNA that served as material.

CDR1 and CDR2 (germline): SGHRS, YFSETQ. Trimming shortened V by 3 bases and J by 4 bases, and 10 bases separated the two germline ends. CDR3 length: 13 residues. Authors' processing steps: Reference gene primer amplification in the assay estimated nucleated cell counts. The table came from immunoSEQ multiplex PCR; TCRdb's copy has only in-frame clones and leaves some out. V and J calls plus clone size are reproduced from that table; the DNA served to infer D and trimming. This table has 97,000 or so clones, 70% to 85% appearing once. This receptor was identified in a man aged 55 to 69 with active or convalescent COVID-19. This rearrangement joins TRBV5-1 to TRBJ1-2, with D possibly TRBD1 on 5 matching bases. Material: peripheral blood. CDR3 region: CASSSAGGYGYTF. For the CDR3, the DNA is TGCGCCAGCAGCTCTGCCGGGGGCTATGGCTACACCTTC. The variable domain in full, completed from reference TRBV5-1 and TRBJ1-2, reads KAGVTQTPRYLIKTRGQQVTLSCSPISGHRSVSWYQQTPGQGLQFLFEYFSETQRNKGNFPGRFSGRQFSNSRSEMNVSTLELGDSALYLCASSSAGGYGYTFGSGTRLTVV.